This TCR beta chain was identified in a study of blood T cell repertoires in COVID-19. Overall study: In each case, the material was cDNA or gDNA derived from T cells, B-cell-depleted T cells, or PBMCs.

Individuals aged about 18 to 89 years were recruited from approximately 24 US areas. Clinical histories supplied by participants themselves formed the basis of cohort assignment. Donors of Cohort 3 who recovered were those that had two negative PCRs, clearance, or symptom resolution. Sequencing was performed with immunoSEQ multiplex PCR; in TCRdb, only in-frame clones are kept and a portion is missing. This table has roughly 330,000 clones, nearly 90% appearing once. V lost 4 bases, J lost 11 bases, and 12 bases lay in between. The CDR3 has 12 residues. In germline, CDR1 is KGHSY, CDR2 FQNENV. The gene calls are TRBV16 and TRBJ1-3; D not resolved. This TCR was sampled from a woman under 40 who had recovered from COVID-19. Sequencing was performed on PBMCs or T cells enriched from blood (not recorded which). CDR3 residues: CASSPSSGPIYF. The CDR3 coding sequence is TGTGCCAGCAGCCCATCTAGCGGGCCCATATATTTT.